This T cell receptor (beta chain) is from a study of pediatric ulcerative colitis. Findings of the study overall: Compared with controls, ulcerative colitis showed greater blood-rectum clone sharing.

This CDR3 is 13 amino acids long. Trimming took 1 base from V and 7 from J, leaving 10 bases between them. Germline V gene sequence: CDR1 SNHLY, CDR2 FYNNEI. Sequencing depth was up to 500,000 reads per sample. TCRdb keeps only in-frame clones here, not all; method: immunoSEQ multiplex PCR. The sample lists about 32,000 clones, almost 85% occurring once. This clone was recorded a few times. Its cognate antigen is unknown. The clonotype comes from a boy aged 5-17 years with severe ulcerative colitis. The sample comprised blood. The chain carries TRBV2 and TRBJ1-2; possible D gene TRBD1, 6 bases. The CDR3 DNA sequence: TGTGCCAGCAGTGAAGGAGGGGGTGGTGGCTACACCTTC. Protein sequence: CASSEGGGGGYTF. The variable domain in full, completed from reference TRBV2 and TRBJ1-2, reads EPEVTQTPSHQVTQMGQEVILRCVPISNHLYFYWYRQILGQKVEFLVSFYNNEISEKSEIFDDQFSVERPDGSNFTLKIRSTKLEDSAMYFCASSEGGGGGYTFGSGTRLTVV.